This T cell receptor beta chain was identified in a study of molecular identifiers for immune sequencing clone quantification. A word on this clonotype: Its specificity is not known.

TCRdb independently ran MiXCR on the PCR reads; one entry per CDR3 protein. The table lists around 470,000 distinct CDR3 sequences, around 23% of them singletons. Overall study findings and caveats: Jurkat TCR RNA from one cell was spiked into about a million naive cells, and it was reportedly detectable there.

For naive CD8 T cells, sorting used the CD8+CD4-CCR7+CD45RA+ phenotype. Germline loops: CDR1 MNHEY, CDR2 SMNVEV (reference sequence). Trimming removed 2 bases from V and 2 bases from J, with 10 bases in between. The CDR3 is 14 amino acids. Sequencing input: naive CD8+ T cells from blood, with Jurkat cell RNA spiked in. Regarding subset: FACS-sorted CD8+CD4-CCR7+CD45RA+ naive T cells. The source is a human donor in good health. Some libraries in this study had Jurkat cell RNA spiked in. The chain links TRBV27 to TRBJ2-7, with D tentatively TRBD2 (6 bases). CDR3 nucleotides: TGTGCCAGCAGTTTAGGAGGGGTCCCCTACGAGCAGTACTTC. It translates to CASSLGGVPYEQYF.